These 6 T cell receptor beta chains came from one sample sequenced in a study of T cell responses to AZD1222 COVID-19 vaccine. Generated by immunoSEQ multiplex PCR, the TCRdb table keeps only in-frame clones and is missing some. Here the sample spans around 100,000 clones, over 75% being singletons. Source: peripheral blood, taken on day 0 of MenACWY control vaccination. These receptors were taken from an adult in good health.

This chain uses TRBV20-1 with TRBJ1-1; D unresolved. V was shortened by 3 bases and J by 3 bases, with 11 bases between the two germline ends. Germline V gene lookup returns CDR1 DFQATT and CDR2 SNEGSKA (reference sequence). This CDR3 region has 13 residues. CDR3 in DNA: TGCAGTGCTAGTAAGTTAATGGACACTGAAGCTTTCTTT. Encoded protein: CSASKLMDTEAFF.

This clone was seen just once. The DNA of the CDR3 is TGTGCCATCAGCCGGGGATCTGAAGCTTTCTTT. Encoded protein: CAISRGSEAFF. The V gene is TRBV10-3, the J gene TRBJ1-1; the D is unclear. The CDR3 is made up of 11 amino acids. Germline V lookup: CDR1 ENHRY, CDR2 SYGVKD. The V end lost 6 bases, the J end lost 6 bases, and 8 bases lay between the germline ends.

The chain joins TRBV19 to TRBJ2-1; 8 positions match TRBD1. V was pared by 3 bases and J by 4 bases, with 5 bases of the junction left unmatched. Germline-derived CDR1 and CDR2 are LNHDA and SQIVND (reference sequence). This CDR3 region has 15 residues. CDR3 in DNA: TGTGCCAGTAGTATCGAGGGACAGGAGTACAATGAGCAGTTCTTC. Translated: CASSIEGQEYNEQFF.

The CDR3 region has the DNA TGTGCCAGCTCACCACCCGGACTAGCGGGGGGCCAAGAGACCCAGTACTTC. Residues: CASSPPGLAGGQETQYF. The chain employs TRBV18 and TRBJ2-5; 14 bases align to TRBD2. J gave up 1 base and V 0 bases, and 1 base lay outside the gene matches. This CDR3 is built from 17 residues. Germline values: CDR1 KGHSH, CDR2 LQKENI.

This chain uses TRBV9 with TRBJ1-1; 7 positions agree with TRBD1. The V and J ends lost 3 bases and 4 bases, in that order; junction bases with no gene match: 18. The germline gives CDR1 SGDLS, CDR2 YYNGEE. The CDR3 covers 18 residues. The CDR3 loop reads CASSGSQGIPNWVTEAFF. CDR3 in DNA: TGTGCCAGCAGCGGCTCACAGGGGATCCCCAATTGGGTCACTGAAGCTTTCTTT.

V is TRBV27 and J is TRBJ1-5, with a tentative D call TRBD1 (5 bases). The CDR3 totals 13 residues. Germline V gene sequence: CDR1 MNHEY, CDR2 SMNVEV (reference sequence). The V gene lost 8 bases and the J gene lost 2 bases, with 10 bases spanning the gap. The CDR3 loop reads CASAGGGNQPQHF. The CDR3 nucleotides are TGTGCCAGCGCGGGGGGGGGCAATCAGCCCCAGCATTTT.